The source of this T cell receptor beta chain is a study of technical replicates of blood from a few donors. TCRdb's table, derived via immunoSEQ multiplex PCR, lists solely in-frame clones and lacks some. This sample has around 72,000 clones, with approximately 98% found just once. The sequence came from a human donor in good health. Sequencing was performed on T cells isolated from PBMCs.

The CDR3 region is CASSPGSYEQYF. In DNA, the CDR3 is TGTGCCAGCAGCCCCGGGTCGTACGAGCAGTACTTC. The V and J genes are TRBV7-2 and TRBJ2-7; D unresolved. There are 12 residues in the CDR3. The V gene lost 5 bases and the J gene lost 4 bases, with 9 bases spanning the gap. The germline CDR1 and CDR2 sequences are SGHTA and FQGNSA.